The 21 T cell receptor beta chains presented below share a single source sample, sequenced in a study of human T cells and chemical hapten exposure. Time point specified: patch test 1, 2 weeks after DPC sensitization. Specified treatment: therapeutic diphenylcyclopropenone sensitization with weekly scalp DPC. TCRdb re-derived calls from the RACE reads in MiXCR, one entry per CDR3 protein. The table lists 150,000 to 200,000 distinct CDR3 sequences, about 14% of them singletons, with less than 2% in the top ten. Sequencing was performed on whole blood, taken in connection with sensitization to the hapten diphenylcyclopropenone (DPC). These receptors were taken from a woman aged 25 to 39 with alopecia areata. Some clones in this sample may be carry-over from other donors' samples.

This clonotype was recorded a few times. The V gene is TRBV6-5, the J gene TRBJ2-1; TRBD2 matches 8 bases. V trimming: 4 bases; J trimming: 10 bases; junction bases outside the gene matches: 15. The CDR3 is 16 residues long. The germline gives CDR1 MNHEY, CDR2 SVGAGI. For the CDR3, the DNA is TGTGCCAGCAGTTTCGGATATGACGGGAGGGCCGGAGAGCAGTTCTTC. This gives the protein CASSFGYDGRAGEQFF.

This clonotype has a handful of counts. The V and J genes are TRBV11-2 and TRBJ2-3; D is perhaps TRBD1 (6 bases). Germline values: CDR1 SGHAT, CDR2 FQNNGV. Trimming took 4 bases from V and 3 from J, leaving 11 bases between them. CDR3 length: 14 residues. The CDR3 is CASSWTDITDTQYF. The DNA for the CDR3 is TGTGCCAGCAGCTGGACAGATATAACAGATACGCAGTATTTT.

There are many counts of this clonotype. This chain uses TRBV28 with TRBJ1-5; 9 nucleotides line up with TRBD1. The CDR3 is 14 amino acids. From germline, CDR1 is MDHEN and CDR2 SYDVKM. Losses at the gene ends were 7 bases for V and 7 bases for J; bases not matched to a gene: 8. DNA of the CDR3: TGTGCCAGCACCATAGGGACAGGGTTCCAGCCCCAGCATTTT. As protein: CASTIGTGFQPQHF.

The table lists this clonotype with a few counts. The chain employs TRBV7-2 and TRBJ2-3; D not certain. Between the trimmed V and J ends, which lost 2 bases and 6 bases, there was a span of 9 bases. CDR3 length: 13 residues. Looked up from germline, CDR1 is SGHTA and CDR2 is FQGNSA. For the CDR3, the DNA is TGTGCCAGCAGCTTAAACCTAGTCGATACGCAGTATTTT. This codes for CASSLNLVDTQYF.

The chain carries TRBV28 and TRBJ2-7; TRBD2 is a possible D gene (5 bases). Trimming left V 3 bases short and J 2 bases short, with 8 bases between. CDR1 and CDR2 (germline): MDHEN, SYDVKM. This CDR3 contains 13 residues. CDR3 sequence: CASSLRVAYEQYF. In nucleotides, the CDR3 is TGTGCCAGCAGTTTGAGGGTAGCCTACGAGCAGTACTTC.

This clonotype was found many times. The chain is built from TRBV12-3 or TRBV12-4 and TRBJ1-2; D call uncertain. The CDR3 consists of 16 residues. Trimming pared 2 bases from V and 4 bases from J, leaving 17 bases between. The CDR3 loop is CASSLSGSKRFYGYTF. CDR3 nucleotides: TGTGCCAGCAGTTTATCGGGAAGTAAACGTTTCTATGGCTACACCTTC.

The genes are TRBV11-3 and TRBJ2-7, with D perhaps TRBD2 (5 bases). Germline CDR1 SGHNT, CDR2 YENEEA. With 4 bases removed from V and 5 bases from J, the gap between germline ends came to 15 bases. The CDR3 runs 14 residues. The CDR3 protein is CASSSPLGLNEQYF. The CDR3 DNA is TGTGCCAGCAGCTCACCCCTTGGACTGAACGAGCAGTACTTC.

This clonotype was seen repeatedly, ten times or more. V is TRBV7-3 and J is TRBJ2-2; D is possibly TRBD1 or TRBD2 (5 bases each). Germline V gene lookup returns CDR1 SGHTA and CDR2 FQGTGA. V lost 5 bases to trimming and J lost 4 bases, with 11 bases between them. This CDR3 comprises 14 residues. The DNA of the CDR3 is TGTGCCAGCAGCCGTGTGAGGGGCACCGGGGAGCTGTTTTTT. Its protein is CASSRVRGTGELFF. The whole variable domain, remainder taken from reference TRBV7-3 and TRBJ2-2, is GAGVSQTPSNKVTEKGKYVELRCDPISGHTALYWYRQSLGQGPEFLIYFQGTGAADDSGLPNDRFFAVRPEGSVSTLKIQRTERGDSAVYLCASSRVRGTGELFFGEGSRLTVL.

The V and J genes are TRBV20-1 and TRBJ2-1; 8 bases match TRBD2. Germline loops: CDR1 DFQATT, CDR2 SNEGSKA (reference sequence). The CDR3 is made up of 16 amino acids. The trim removed 2 bases at V and 2 bases at J, leaving 8 bases unmatched. CDR3 in DNA: TGCAGTGCTAGACCTTATAGCGGGAAGACCTACAATGAGCAGTTCTTC. Its translation is CSARPYSGKTYNEQFF.

The chain couples TRBV3-1 to TRBJ2-3; 9 bases align to TRBD1. The CDR3 extends over 16 amino acids. The germline gives CDR1 LGHDT, CDR2 YNNKEL (reference sequence). The junction had 6 bases not matched to a gene; V was cut back by 4 bases and J by 1 base. This CDR3 is CASSRTTGGGTDTQYF. The CDR3 nucleotides read TGTGCCAGCAGCCGGACGACAGGGGGAGGCACAGATACGCAGTATTTT.

This clonotype was observed a few times. This chain uses TRBV6-5 with TRBJ2-3; D is ambiguous. The germline V gene has CDR1 MNHEY and CDR2 SVGAGI. CDR3 size: 13 residues. The ends were cut back, 9 bases at V and 0 bases at J, with 10 bases in the middle. The CDR3 loop is CASREISTDTQYF. In nucleotides, the CDR3 is TGTGCCAGTCGAGAAATTAGCACAGATACGCAGTATTTT.

V and J are TRBV6-2 or TRBV6-3 and TRBJ2-4; no clear D. Trimming shortened V by 8 bases and J by 0 bases, and 8 bases separated the two germline ends. The CDR3 has 13 residues. Germline values: CDR1 MNHEY, CDR2 SVGEGT. The CDR3 loop is CASASVAKNIQYF. The CDR3 bases are TGTGCCAGCGCATCGGTAGCCAAAAACATTCAGTACTTC.

In this sample, this clonotype turned up many times. The V gene is TRBV28, the J gene TRBJ2-5; perhaps TRBD2 as D (6 bases). The CDR3 covers 14 residues. Trimming shortened V by 6 bases and J by 5 bases, and 16 bases separated the two germline ends. Germline V CDR1 and CDR2: MDHEN, SYDVKM. Here the CDR3 reads CASSSPGGVETQYF. The CDR3 DNA sequence: TGTGCCAGCAGCTCCCCTGGAGGGGTGGAGACCCAGTACTTC.

This clonotype was counted ten times or more. V usage is TRBV28 and J usage is TRBJ1-2; D is undetermined. CDR3 length: 12 residues. The V gene's germline CDR1 is MDHEN and CDR2 SYDVKM. Between the trimmed V and J ends, which lost 3 bases and 2 bases, there was a span of 4 bases. CDR3 sequence (DNA): TGTGCCAGCAGTTTCGGGAACTATGGCTACACCTTC. Protein sequence: CASSFGNYGYTF.

This clonotype has only a few counts. The chain is built from TRBV6-2 or TRBV6-3 and TRBJ2-7; maybe TRBD1 (5 bases). Trimming removed 5 bases from V and 6 bases from J, with 20 bases in between. Germline-derived CDR1 and CDR2 are MNHEY and SVGEGT. The CDR3 totals 15 residues. Written as DNA, the CDR3 is TGTGCCAGCAGTGACTGGGGCCAAGCGAACGGCGAGCAGTACTTC. Its protein product is CASSDWGQANGEQYF.

This clonotype was observed a few times. This chain connects TRBV9 to TRBJ1-2; TRBD1 might be the D (6 bases). Per the germline V gene, CDR1 is SGDLS and CDR2 is YYNGEE. Deletions cut 2 bases from V and 2 bases from J, with 7 bases between. The CDR3 consists of 13 residues. CDR3 region: CASSVTGNYGYTF. As DNA, the CDR3 is TGTGCCAGCAGCGTGACAGGCAACTATGGCTACACCTTC.

This chain joins TRBV20-1 and TRBJ1-5; 9 nucleotides align to TRBD1. The CDR3 has 14 amino acids. The germline V gene encodes CDR1 DFQATT and CDR2 SNEGSKA (reference sequence). V lost 5 bases and J lost 7; bases outside the gene matches: 9. The CDR3 coding sequence is TGCAGTGCTGGGGGGGGACAGGGTGGCCAGCCCCAGCATTTT. This codes for CSAGGGQGGQPQHF.

In this sample, this clonotype turned up a few times. V is TRBV28 and J is TRBJ2-2; 7 nucleotides agree with TRBD1. The CDR3 sequence is 14 residues long. Losses at the gene ends were 6 bases for V and 6 bases for J; bases not matched to a gene: 7. Germline V gives CDR1 MDHEN, CDR2 SYDVKM. CDR3 bases: TGTGCCAGCAGGACCCGAGGGACAGCCGGGGAGCTGTTTTTT. Its translation: CASRTRGTAGELFF.

The V and J genes are TRBV6-2 or TRBV6-3 and TRBJ2-6, with D possibly TRBD2 on 5 matching bases. The germline CDR1 and CDR2 sequences are MNHEY and SVGEGT. The CDR3 extends over 18 amino acids. V gave up 0 bases and J gave up 0 bases, with 12 bases separating them. CDR3 sequence: CASSYSSPGYSGANVLTF. The CDR3 DNA is TGTGCCAGCAGTTACTCTAGCCCGGGGTACTCTGGGGCCAACGTCCTGACTTTC.

The chain recombines TRBV9 with TRBJ2-7; 7 positions agree with TRBD1. Per the germline V gene, CDR1 is SGDLS and CDR2 is YYNGEE. This CDR3 is 14 amino acids long. Trimming took 5 bases from V and 7 from J; bases not matched to a gene: 12. DNA for the CDR3: TGTGCCAGCAGTACCGGGACAGAGCGTGAAGAGCAGTACTTC. It encodes CASSTGTEREEQYF.

CDR3 DNA sequence: TGTGCCAGCAGGGTGACTGCCCCCTACGAGCAGTACTTC. It specifies CASRVTAPYEQYF. V and J are TRBV2 and TRBJ2-7; D unresolved. Germline lookup yields CDR1 SNHLY and CDR2 FYNNEI. CDR3 length equals 13 residues. V was cut by 6 bases and J by 2 bases, with 11 bases left in between.